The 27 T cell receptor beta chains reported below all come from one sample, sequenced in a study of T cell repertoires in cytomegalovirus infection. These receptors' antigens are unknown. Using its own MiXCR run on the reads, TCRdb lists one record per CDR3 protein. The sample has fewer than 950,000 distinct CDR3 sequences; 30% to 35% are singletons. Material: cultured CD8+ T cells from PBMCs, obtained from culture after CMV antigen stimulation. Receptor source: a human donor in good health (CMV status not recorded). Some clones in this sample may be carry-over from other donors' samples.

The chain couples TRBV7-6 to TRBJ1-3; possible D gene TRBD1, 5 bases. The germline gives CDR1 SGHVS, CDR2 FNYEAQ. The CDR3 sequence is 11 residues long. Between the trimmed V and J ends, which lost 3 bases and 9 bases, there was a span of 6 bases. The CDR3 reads CASSLGGTIYF. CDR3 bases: TGTGCCAGCAGCTTGGGGGGCACCATATATTTT.

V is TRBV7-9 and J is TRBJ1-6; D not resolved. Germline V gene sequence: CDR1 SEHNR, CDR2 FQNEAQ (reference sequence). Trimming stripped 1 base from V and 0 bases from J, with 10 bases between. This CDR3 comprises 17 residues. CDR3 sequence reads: CASSLVGWSSYNSPLHF. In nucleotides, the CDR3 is TGTGCCAGCAGCTTAGTCGGGTGGAGCTCCTATAATTCACCCCTCCACTTT. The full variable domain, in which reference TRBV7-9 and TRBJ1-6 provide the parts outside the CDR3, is DTGVSQNPRHKITKRGQNVTFRCDPISEHNRLYWYRQTLGQGPEFLTYFQNEAQLEKSRLLSDRFSAERPKGSFSTLEIQRTEQGDSAMYLCASSLVGWSSYNSPLHFGNGTRLTVT.

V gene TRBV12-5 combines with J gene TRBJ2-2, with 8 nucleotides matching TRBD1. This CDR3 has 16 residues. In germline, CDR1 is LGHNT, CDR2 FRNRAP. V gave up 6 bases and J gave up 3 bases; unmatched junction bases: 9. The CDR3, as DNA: TGTGCTAGTGGCTACGACAGGGGAGGCGACACCGGGGAGCTGTTTTTT. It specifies CASGYDRGGDTGELFF.

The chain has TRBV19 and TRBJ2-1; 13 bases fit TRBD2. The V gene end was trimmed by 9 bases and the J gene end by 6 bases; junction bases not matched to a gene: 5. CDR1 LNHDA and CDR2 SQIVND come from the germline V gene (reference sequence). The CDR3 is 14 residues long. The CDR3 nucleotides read TGTGCCAGCCAAACTAGCGGGGGGGGCAATGAGCAGTTCTTC. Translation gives CASQTSGGGNEQFF.

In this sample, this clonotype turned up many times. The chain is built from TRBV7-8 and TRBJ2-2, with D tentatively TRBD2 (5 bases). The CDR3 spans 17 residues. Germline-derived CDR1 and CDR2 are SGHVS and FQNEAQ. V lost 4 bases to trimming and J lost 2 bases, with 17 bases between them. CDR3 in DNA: TGTGCCAGCAGCTCCTACCTGTTCGCGGGTAACACCGGGGAGCTGTTTTTT. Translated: CASSSYLFAGNTGELFF. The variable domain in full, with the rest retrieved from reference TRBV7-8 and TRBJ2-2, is GAGVSQSPRYKVAKRGQDVALRCDPISGHVSLFWYQQALGQGPEFLTYFQNEAQLDKSGLPSDRFFAERPEGSVSTLKIQRTQQEDSAVYLCASSSYLFAGNTGELFFGEGSRLTVL.

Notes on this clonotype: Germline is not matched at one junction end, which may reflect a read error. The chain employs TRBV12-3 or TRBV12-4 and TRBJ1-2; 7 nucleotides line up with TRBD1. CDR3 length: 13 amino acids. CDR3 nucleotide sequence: TGTGCCAGCAGTCTCGGGACAGAGTATGACTACACCTTC. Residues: CASSLGTEYDYTF.

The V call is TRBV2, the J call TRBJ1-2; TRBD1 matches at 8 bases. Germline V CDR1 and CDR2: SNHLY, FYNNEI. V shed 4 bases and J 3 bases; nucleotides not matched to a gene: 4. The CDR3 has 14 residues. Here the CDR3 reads CASSGGQVDYGYTF. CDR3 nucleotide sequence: TGTGCCAGCAGTGGGGGACAGGTCGACTATGGCTACACCTTC. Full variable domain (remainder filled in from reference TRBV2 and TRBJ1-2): EPEVTQTPSHQVTQMGQEVILRCVPISNHLYFYWYRQILGQKVEFLVSFYNNEISEKSEIFDDQFSVERPDGSNFTLKIRSTKLEDSAMYFCASSGGQVDYGYTFGSGTRLTVV.

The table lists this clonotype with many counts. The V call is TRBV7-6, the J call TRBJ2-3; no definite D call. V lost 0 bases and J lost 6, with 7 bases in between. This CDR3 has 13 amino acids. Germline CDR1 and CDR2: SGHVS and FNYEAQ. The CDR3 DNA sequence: TGTGCCAGCAGCTTAGCTGGGCAGGATACGCAGTATTTT. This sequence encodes CASSLAGQDTQYF.

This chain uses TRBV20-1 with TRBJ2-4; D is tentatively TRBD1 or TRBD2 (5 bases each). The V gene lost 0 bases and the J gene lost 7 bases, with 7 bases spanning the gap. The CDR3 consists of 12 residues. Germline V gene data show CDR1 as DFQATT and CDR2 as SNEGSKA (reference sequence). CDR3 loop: CSARERGNIQYF. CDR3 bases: TGCAGTGCTAGAGAGAGGGGTAACATTCAGTACTTC.

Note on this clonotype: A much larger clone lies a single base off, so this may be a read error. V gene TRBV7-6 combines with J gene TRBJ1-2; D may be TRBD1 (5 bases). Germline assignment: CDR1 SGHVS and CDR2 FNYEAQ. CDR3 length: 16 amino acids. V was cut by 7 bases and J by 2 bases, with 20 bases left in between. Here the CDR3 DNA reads TGTGCCAGCACCCTCTCAGACTCAGGGATAAACTATGGCTACACCTTC. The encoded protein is CASTLSDSGINYGYTF.

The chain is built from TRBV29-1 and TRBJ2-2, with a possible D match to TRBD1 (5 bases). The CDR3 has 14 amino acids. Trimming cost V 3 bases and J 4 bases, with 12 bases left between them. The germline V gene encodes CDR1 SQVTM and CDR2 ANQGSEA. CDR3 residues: CSVDLQGSTGELFF. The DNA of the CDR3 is TGCAGCGTTGACTTGCAGGGTAGCACCGGGGAGCTGTTTTTT.

The chain's CDR3 is CASSLIGVADRSYNSPLHF. The CDR3 DNA sequence: TGTGCCAGCAGTTTAATTGGGGTGGCGGATCGGTCCTATAATTCACCCCTCCACTTT. This chain joins TRBV28 and TRBJ1-6, with no clear D. Deletions cut 2 bases from V and 1 base from J, with 18 bases between. This CDR3 spans 19 amino acids. From germline, CDR1 is MDHEN and CDR2 SYDVKM.

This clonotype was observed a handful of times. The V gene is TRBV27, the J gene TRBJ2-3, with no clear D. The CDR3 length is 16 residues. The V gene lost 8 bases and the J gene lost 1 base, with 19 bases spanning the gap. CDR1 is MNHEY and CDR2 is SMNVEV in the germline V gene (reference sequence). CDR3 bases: TGTGCCAGCGTCCCCATAAGTTACCTCGGCACAGATACGCAGTATTTT. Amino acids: CASVPISYLGTDTQYF.

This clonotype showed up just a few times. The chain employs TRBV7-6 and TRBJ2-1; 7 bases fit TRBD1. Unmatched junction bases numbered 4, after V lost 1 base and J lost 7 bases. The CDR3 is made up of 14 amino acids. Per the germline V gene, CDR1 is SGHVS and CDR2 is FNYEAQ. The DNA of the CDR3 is TGTGCCAGCAGCTTAGGGGACAGTAAAAATGAGCAGTTCTTC. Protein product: CASSLGDSKNEQFF.

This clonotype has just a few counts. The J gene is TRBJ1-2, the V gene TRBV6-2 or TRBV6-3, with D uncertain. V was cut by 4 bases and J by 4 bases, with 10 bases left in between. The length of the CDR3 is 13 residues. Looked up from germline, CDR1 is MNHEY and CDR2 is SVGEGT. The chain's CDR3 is CASSSFDIYGYTF. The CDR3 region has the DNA TGTGCCAGCAGTTCCTTCGACATCTATGGCTACACCTTC.

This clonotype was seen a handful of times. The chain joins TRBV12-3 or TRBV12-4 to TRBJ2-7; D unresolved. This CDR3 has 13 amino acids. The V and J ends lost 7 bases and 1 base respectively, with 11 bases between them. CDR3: CASTPDGSYEQYF. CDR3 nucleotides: TGTGCCAGCACCCCGGACGGTTCCTACGAGCAGTACTTC.

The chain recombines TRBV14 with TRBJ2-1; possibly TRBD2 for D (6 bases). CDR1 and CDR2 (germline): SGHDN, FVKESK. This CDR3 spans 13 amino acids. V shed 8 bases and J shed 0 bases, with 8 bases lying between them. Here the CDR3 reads CASGDFSYNEQFF. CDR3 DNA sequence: TGTGCCAGCGGGGACTTCTCCTACAATGAGCAGTTCTTC. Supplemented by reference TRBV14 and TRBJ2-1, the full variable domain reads EAGVTQFPSHSVIEKGQTVTLRCDPISGHDNLYWYRRVMGKEIKFLLHFVKESKQDESGMPNNRFLAERTGGTYSTLKVQPAELEDSGVYFCASGDFSYNEQFFGPGTRLTVL.

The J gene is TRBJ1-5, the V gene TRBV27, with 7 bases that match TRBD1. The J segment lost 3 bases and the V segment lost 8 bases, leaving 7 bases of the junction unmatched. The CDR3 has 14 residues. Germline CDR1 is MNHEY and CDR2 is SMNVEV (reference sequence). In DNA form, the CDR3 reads TGTGCCAGCGCCCGCCAGGGGGACAATCAGCCCCAGCATTTT. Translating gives CASARQGDNQPQHF.

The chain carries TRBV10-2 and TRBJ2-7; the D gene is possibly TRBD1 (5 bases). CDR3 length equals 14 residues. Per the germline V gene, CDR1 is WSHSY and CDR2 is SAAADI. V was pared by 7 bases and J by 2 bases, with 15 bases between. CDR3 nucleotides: TGCGCCAGCAAGGGTTCCGAGACAGCCTACGAGCAGTACTTC. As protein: CASKGSETAYEQYF.

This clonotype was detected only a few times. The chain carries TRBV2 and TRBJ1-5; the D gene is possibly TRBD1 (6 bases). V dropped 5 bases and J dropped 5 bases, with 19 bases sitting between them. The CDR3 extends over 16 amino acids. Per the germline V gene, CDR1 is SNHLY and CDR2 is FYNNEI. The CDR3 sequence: CASSTPSDRTYQPQHF. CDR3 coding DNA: TGTGCCAGCAGTACACCGTCCGACAGGACTTATCAGCCCCAGCATTTT.

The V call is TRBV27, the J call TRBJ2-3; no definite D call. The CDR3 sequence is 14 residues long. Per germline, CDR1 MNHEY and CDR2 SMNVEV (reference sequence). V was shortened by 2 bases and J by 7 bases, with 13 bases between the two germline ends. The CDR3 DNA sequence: TGTGCCAGCAGTTTACCGTCGCCGGCCTATACGCAGTATTTT. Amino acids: CASSLPSPAYTQYF.

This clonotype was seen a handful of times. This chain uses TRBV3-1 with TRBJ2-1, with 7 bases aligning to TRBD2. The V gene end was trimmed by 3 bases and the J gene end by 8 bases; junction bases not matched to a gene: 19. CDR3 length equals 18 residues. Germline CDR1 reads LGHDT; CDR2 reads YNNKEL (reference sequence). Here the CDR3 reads CASSQGGLGLVFIDEQFF. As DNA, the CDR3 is TGTGCCAGCAGCCAGGGAGGTCTAGGACTAGTATTTATCGATGAGCAGTTCTTC.

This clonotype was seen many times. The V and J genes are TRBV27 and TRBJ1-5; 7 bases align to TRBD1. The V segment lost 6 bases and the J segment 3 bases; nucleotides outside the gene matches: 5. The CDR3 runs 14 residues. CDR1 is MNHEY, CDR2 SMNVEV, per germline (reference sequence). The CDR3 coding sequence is TGTGCCAGCAGCTTCGGACAGGTCAATCAGCCCCAGCATTTT. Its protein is CASSFGQVNQPQHF.

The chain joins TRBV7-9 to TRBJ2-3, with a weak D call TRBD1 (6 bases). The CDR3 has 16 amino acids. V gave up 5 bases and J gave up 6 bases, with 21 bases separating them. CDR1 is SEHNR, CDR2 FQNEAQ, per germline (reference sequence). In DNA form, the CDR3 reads TGTGCCAGCAGCCCCCAGCCGACAGGCATGCAGGATACGCAGTATTTT. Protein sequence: CASSPQPTGMQDTQYF.

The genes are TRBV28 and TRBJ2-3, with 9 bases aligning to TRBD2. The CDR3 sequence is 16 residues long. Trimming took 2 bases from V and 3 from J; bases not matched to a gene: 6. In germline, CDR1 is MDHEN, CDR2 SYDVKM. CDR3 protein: CASSLQRGARTDTQYF. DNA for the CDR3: TGTGCCAGCAGTTTACAGCGGGGGGCGAGAACAGATACGCAGTATTTT. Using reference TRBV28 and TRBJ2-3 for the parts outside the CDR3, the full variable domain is DVKVTQSSRYLVKRTGEKVFLECVQDMDHENMFWYRQDPGLGLRLIYFSYDVKMKEKGDIPEGYSVSREKKERFSLILESASTNQTSMYLCASSLQRGARTDTQYFGPGTRLTVL.

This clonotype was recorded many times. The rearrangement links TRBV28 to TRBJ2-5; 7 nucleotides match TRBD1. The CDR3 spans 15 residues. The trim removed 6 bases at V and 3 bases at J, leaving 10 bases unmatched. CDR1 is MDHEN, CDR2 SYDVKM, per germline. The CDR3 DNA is TGTGCCAGCAGCCAGTTCCGGGACAGAAAAGAGACCCAGTACTTC. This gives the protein CASSQFRDRKETQYF.

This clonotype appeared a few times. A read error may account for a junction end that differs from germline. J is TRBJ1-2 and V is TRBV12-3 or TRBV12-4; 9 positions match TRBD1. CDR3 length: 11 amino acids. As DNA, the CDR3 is TGTGCCAGCAGACAGGGGGCTCGCAAGCGATTC. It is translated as CASRQGARKRF.